One and the same sample provided the 18 T cell receptor beta chains below, sequenced in a study of shared clonotypes between healthy human individuals. Generated by immunoSEQ multiplex PCR, the TCRdb table keeps only in-frame clones and is missing some. The sample holds almost 750,000 clones, just under 75% seen once. Sequenced input: memory CD4+ T cells sorted from blood. The sample's subset: CD45RA-negative fraction. Receptors were obtained from a woman under 40 in good health.

This chain connects TRBV6-1 to TRBJ2-5, with D tentatively TRBD2 (5 bases). Germline V gene data show CDR1 as MNHNS and CDR2 as SASEGT. V dropped 8 bases and J dropped 2 bases, with 12 bases sitting between them. The CDR3 runs 13 residues. In DNA, the CDR3 is TGTGCCAGCGAGCGGAACTTACAAGAGACCCAGTACTTC. It codes for CASERNLQETQYF.

V usage is TRBV13 and J usage is TRBJ2-7, with TRBD2 identical over 11 bases. Looked up from germline, CDR1 is PRHDT and CDR2 is FYEKMQ (reference sequence). The CDR3 runs to 16 residues. V was pared by 5 bases and J by 2 bases, with 8 bases of the junction left unmatched. This chain's CDR3 is CASSRKTSGTAYEQYF. The CDR3, as DNA: TGTGCCAGCAGCAGAAAGACTAGCGGGACTGCCTACGAGCAGTACTTC.

The chain employs TRBV9 and TRBJ2-3; a weak D match, TRBD2 (6 bases). Per germline, CDR1 SGDLS and CDR2 YYNGEE. The length of the CDR3 is 16 residues. Trimming shortened V by 3 bases and J by 4 bases, and 18 bases separated the two germline ends. CDR3 in DNA: TGTGCCAGCAGCGAGAGGCACGGGAGCAGACCAGATACGCAGTATTTT. It encodes CASSERHGSRPDTQYF.

The chain uses TRBV28 and TRBJ2-4; D assignment may be TRBD1 or TRBD2 (5 bases each). The ends were cut back, 3 bases at V and 2 bases at J, with 11 bases in the middle. This CDR3 has 15 amino acids. From germline, CDR1 is MDHEN and CDR2 SYDVKM. CDR3 amino acids: CASSFQGATKNIQYF. In DNA, the CDR3 is TGTGCCAGCAGTTTTCAGGGAGCGACCAAAAACATTCAGTACTTC.

The CDR3 bases are TGTGCCAGCAGTGAACGGTCTTTTATGGGGCGGGAGGGCCGTTCTCACGAGCAGTACTTC. It yields the protein CASSERSFMGREGRSHEQYF. The rearrangement links TRBV6-1 to TRBJ2-7, with 9 positions matching TRBD2. This CDR3 comprises 20 residues. Germline trimming cut 2 bases from V and 5 bases from J; bases unmatched to any gene: 22. The germline V gene encodes CDR1 MNHNS and CDR2 SASEGT.

The DNA of the CDR3 is TGTGCCAGCAGCTCAAAACAGGACGTCCACGAGCAGTACTTC. The encoded protein is CASSSKQDVHEQYF. J is TRBJ2-7 and V is TRBV5-4; D might be TRBD1 (5 bases). V was shortened by 3 bases and J by 5 bases, with 15 bases between the two germline ends. From germline, CDR1 is SGHNT and CDR2 YYREEE (reference sequence). The CDR3 has 14 residues.

This clone showed up just once. CDR3 region: CASSTSLIGTDTQYF. CDR3 coding DNA: TGTGCCAGTAGTACTTCCCTGATAGGCACAGATACGCAGTATTTT. The gene calls are TRBV19 and TRBJ2-3; no clear D gene. The CDR3 is 15 amino acids. CDR1 is LNHDA and CDR2 is SQIVND in the germline V gene (reference sequence). Trimming took 4 bases from V and 1 from J, leaving 12 bases between them. Looking up the rest from reference TRBV19 and TRBJ2-3 gives the full variable domain: DGGITQSPKYLFRKEGQNVTLSCEQNLNHDAMYWYRQDPGQGLRLIYYSQIVNDFQKGDIAEGYSVSREKKESFPLTVTSAQKNPTAFYLCASSTSLIGTDTQYFGPGTRLTVL.

The chain uses TRBV7-2 and TRBJ2-2, with 12 bases lining up with TRBD2. The V gene end was trimmed by 1 base and the J gene end by 4 bases; junction bases not matched to a gene: 7. This CDR3 region has 18 residues. Germline CDR1 reads SGHTA; CDR2 reads FQGNSA. The CDR3 sequence is CASSLVLAGGPGTGELFF. DNA for the CDR3: TGTGCCAGCAGCTTAGTTCTAGCGGGAGGGCCGGGCACCGGGGAGCTGTTTTTT.

The chain joins TRBV11-2 to TRBJ2-1; 16 bases are shared with TRBD2. This CDR3 is built from 19 residues. The V gene's germline CDR1 is SGHAT and CDR2 FQNNGV. The trim removed 5 bases at V and 9 bases at J, leaving 16 bases unmatched. The CDR3 DNA is TGTGCCAGCAGCCCTACGGGACTAGCGGGAGGGCGGTCAGGAGGTGAGCAGTTCTTC. Its protein is CASSPTGLAGGRSGGEQFF.

The chain couples TRBV7-6 to TRBJ1-1, with D hard to call. From germline, CDR1 is SGHVS and CDR2 FNYEAQ. The CDR3 extends over 13 amino acids. With 3 bases removed from V and 1 base from J, the gap between germline ends came to 6 bases. CDR3: CASSFSPNTEAFF. DNA for the CDR3: TGTGCCAGCAGCTTCTCACCGAACACTGAAGCTTTCTTT.

This clone was seen only a few times. The chain links TRBV7-9 to TRBJ2-5; no firm D call. From germline, CDR1 is SEHNR and CDR2 FQNEAQ (reference sequence). The V end lost 2 bases, the J end lost 1 base, and 8 bases lay between the germline ends. The CDR3 sequence is 14 residues long. For the CDR3, the DNA is TGTGCCAGCAGCTTACGGGTCACCCAAGAGACCCAGTACTTC. Protein product: CASSLRVTQETQYF.

The DNA of the CDR3 is TGTGCCAGCAGCACGATCTCCGGGACTAGGCTCTACGAGCAGTACTTC. It translates to CASSTISGTRLYEQYF. The V and J genes are TRBV7-2 and TRBJ2-7, with 8 bases that match TRBD2. V lost 5 bases and J lost 3; bases outside the gene matches: 12. CDR1 is SGHTA, CDR2 FQGNSA, per germline. The CDR3 extends over 16 amino acids.

This clone was recorded once. The J gene is TRBJ1-5, the V gene TRBV10-2; D is unclear. From germline, CDR1 is WSHSY and CDR2 SAAADI. V lost 0 bases, J lost 3 bases, and 9 bases lay in between. The CDR3 sequence is 15 residues long. CDR3 DNA: TGCGCCAGCAGTGAGTCCAAGGGTTCCAATCAGCCCCAGCATTTT. This translates into CASSESKGSNQPQHF.

V gene TRBV30 combines with J gene TRBJ1-2, with D hard to call. Germline V gene sequence: CDR1 GTSNPN, CDR2 SVGIG (reference sequence). The CDR3 consists of 11 residues. V was shortened by 5 bases and J by 7 bases, with 11 bases between the two germline ends. CDR3 bases: TGTGCCTGGTCCTGGAGTGGTGGCTACACCTTC. It specifies CAWSWSGGYTF.

The chain recombines TRBV4-1 with TRBJ2-1, with 9 bases aligning to TRBD2. Trimming removed 2 bases from V and 15 bases from J; junction bases left unmatched: 14. The CDR3 extends over 15 amino acids. Per the germline V gene, CDR1 is MGHRA and CDR2 is YSYEKL. As DNA, the CDR3 is TGCGCCAGCAGCCAAACGGGAATAGCGGGAGATCGGTGGTTCTTC. As protein: CASSQTGIAGDRWFF.

This chain uses TRBV27 with TRBJ2-1; possibly TRBD2 for D (5 bases). The germline V gene encodes CDR1 MNHEY and CDR2 SMNVEV (reference sequence). There are 14 residues in the CDR3. V shed 0 bases and J shed 10 bases, with 13 bases lying between them. CDR3 loop: CASSLSPRGGEQFF. The DNA for the CDR3 is TGTGCCAGCAGTTTATCCCCCAGAGGCGGGGAGCAGTTCTTC.

This clone is a singleton in its sample. The CDR3 DNA follows: TGTGCCAGCAGTCCCGGGGGGCGCGGGAGGGTCGGCAATGAGCAGTTCTTC. This encodes CASSPGGRGRVGNEQFF. This chain connects TRBV28 to TRBJ2-1; TRBD2 agrees at 9 bases. Germline V CDR1 and CDR2: MDHEN, SYDVKM. This CDR3 contains 17 residues. V was pared by 5 bases and J by 6 bases, with 14 bases of the junction left unmatched.

The rearrangement joins TRBV14 to TRBJ2-3; 7 nucleotides agree with TRBD2. With 6 bases clipped from V and 5 bases from J, the junction kept 14 bases outside the gene matches. Germline V gene lookup returns CDR1 SGHDN and CDR2 FVKESK. This CDR3 is built from 16 residues. In DNA form, the CDR3 reads TGTGCCAGCAGTCTCTTACAGCGGGGTAACGGAGATACGCAGTATTTT. Translated: CASSLLQRGNGDTQYF.